Listed below are T cell receptor beta chains from one sample, sequenced in a study of beta chain features in type 1 diabetes. Profiled with immunoSEQ multiplex PCR; TCRdb holds only in-frame clones, not every one. Seen here are about 370,000 clones, around 10% observed once, and the top ten hold about 0.63%. Sequenced sample: central memory CD4+ T cells from blood. These receptors were collected from a man aged 25-45 years with type 1 diabetes. Both conserved end residues are part of each CDR3. Each record gives: clone size, J gene, D gene, V gene, CDR3 DNA, CDR3 protein. D genes are given only for firm matches. Some rows mark clone size as missing; the rest say once, few, many or name a class of expanded clone.

few,TRBJ1-1,NA,TRBV9,TGTGCCAGCAGCGTATTGGGGGGGACTGAAGCTTTCTTT,CASSVLGGTEAFF
once,TRBJ2-3,TRBD1,TRBV27,TGTGCCAGCAGTCCGGAACCCCCGGACAGGGGTGCAGATACGCAGTATTTT,CASSPEPPDRGADTQYF
few,TRBJ1-5,NA,TRBV10-3,TGTGCCATCAGTGAGGGGTTCTCTGGTCAGCCCCAGCATTTT,CAISEGFSGQPQHF
few,TRBJ1-2,TRBD1,TRBV7-2,TGTGCCAGCAGCCTATACGGACAGGACCCTAACTATGGCTACACCTTC,CASSLYGQDPNYGYTF
many,TRBJ1-3,NA,TRBV13,TGTGCCAGCAGCTCGGGGAACACCATATATTTT,CASSSGNTIYF
NA,TRBJ2-3,TRBD1,TRBV6-5,TGTGCCAGCAGAAGAGGACAGGGGGCTACAGATACGCAGTATTTT,CASRRGQGATDTQYF
few,TRBJ2-3,NA,TRBV14,TGTGCCAGCAGCCGACAGCATTCAGATACGCAGTATTTT,CASSRQHSDTQYF
NA,TRBJ1-1,NA,TRBV11-3,TGTGCCAGCAGCTGGAGGGGGGGTGAAGCTTTCTTT,CASSWRGGEAFF
few,TRBJ1-1,NA,TRBV14,TGTGCCAGCAGCCAAGGGGGTAGCACTGAAGCTTTCTTT,CASSQGGSTEAFF
NA,TRBJ1-4,NA,TRBV5-1,TGCGCCAGCAGCTTTGGAGGGCGTGGTGAAAAACTGTTTTTT,CASSFGGRGEKLFF
many,TRBJ2-1,NA,TRBV28,TGTGCCAGCAGTTTATTGGCTATTCACAATGAGCAGTTCTTC,CASSLLAIHNEQFF
few,TRBJ2-5,TRBD1,TRBV30,TGTGCCTGGAGGGCAGGGGGCCCGCAAGAGACCCAGTACTTC,CAWRAGGPQETQYF
NA,TRBJ2-7,TRBD1,TRBV6-5,TGTGCCAGCAGTTCGCCCCGGGACAGGGGCTCCTACGAGCAGTACTTC,CASSSPRDRGSYEQYF
few,TRBJ2-1,TRBD2,TRBV7-2,TGTGCCAGCAGCTTTAACCTAGCGGGAGGCGAGGGGCAGTTCTTC,CASSFNLAGGEGQFF
many,TRBJ2-1,TRBD2,TRBV14,TGTGCCAGCAGCAAACTAGCGGCCTCCTACAATGAGCAGTTCTTC,CASSKLAASYNEQFF
NA,TRBJ1-1,NA,TRBV11-2,TGTGCCAGCAGCCCCGGGGGGGGGCAAGCTTTCTTT,CASSPGGGQAFF
NA,TRBJ2-6,NA,TRBV7-8,TGTGCCAGCAGCCAGGGATCATCTCCCTCTGGGGCCAACGTCCTGACTTTC,CASSQGSSPSGANVLTF
few,TRBJ2-7,TRBD1,TRBV6-1,TGTGCCAGCAGTGAAGGGGGGACAGAGGACGAGCAGTACTTC,CASSEGGTEDEQYF
NA,TRBJ2-7,NA,TRBV11-2,TGTGCCAGCAGCTTAGCAACAGGGACGGGGTACGAGCAGTACTTC,CASSLATGTGYEQYF
NA,TRBJ2-7,TRBD2,TRBV7-2,TGTGCCAGCAGCCCTCGGACTAGCGGGAGGGGTAGCTCCTACGAGCAGTACTTC,CASSPRTSGRGSSYEQYF
many,TRBJ2-3,NA,TRBV14,TGTGCCAGCAGCCCCAAAAGCGTTGAAGATACGCAGTATTTT,CASSPKSVEDTQYF
NA,TRBJ2-5,NA,TRBV7-9,TGTGCCAGCAGCTTGACCGGGGTGGAGACCCAGTACTTC,CASSLTGVETQYF
NA,TRBJ2-7,NA,TRBV5-1,TGCGCCAGCAGGCCATCCCTGTTTGACTACGAGCAGTACTTC,CASRPSLFDYEQYF
few,TRBJ2-1,TRBD2,TRBV11-2,TGTGCCAGCAGCACCCAAAGAAGGACTAGCGGGGCCTACAATGAGCAGTTCTTC,CASSTQRRTSGAYNEQFF